Listed below are T cell receptor beta chains from one sample, sequenced in a study of control samples from healthy donors and cancer patients. Repertoires were generated with immunoSEQ multiplex PCR, while TCRdb's copy carries only in-frame clones and drops some. The sample holds about 120,000 clones; 85% to 95% are singletons and the top ten take less than 3.5%. The sequencing sample was made of blood. All receptors come from a man aged 25 to 45 in good health. Each CDR3 is given with its conserved first and last residue. Each record gives: J gene, D gene, V gene, clone size, CDR3 DNA, CDR3 protein. D genes are given only for firm matches. The size field is filled for only some rows; it gives once, few, many or a size class.

j_call: TRBJ1-2; d_call: NA; v_call: TRBV5-4; clone_size: NA; cdr3_nt: TGTGCCAGCAGCCCGGGCAGGGCGAACTATGGCTACACCTTC; cdr3_aa: CASSPGRANYGYTF
j_call: TRBJ1-2; d_call: NA; v_call: TRBV5-1; clone_size: NA; cdr3_nt: TGCGCCAGCAGCCCGACGGGGCAGGCCGAAGGCTACACCTTC; cdr3_aa: CASSPTGQAEGYTF
j_call: TRBJ1-5; d_call: NA; v_call: TRBV21-1; clone_size: NA; cdr3_nt: TGTGCCAGCAGCAAAGAGCCAGGCTTTTACGGGCCCCAGCATTTT; cdr3_aa: CASSKEPGFYGPQHF
j_call: TRBJ1-1; d_call: NA; v_call: TRBV10-3; clone_size: NA; cdr3_nt: TGTGCCATCAGTGTCGAGGGGGGCACTGAAGCTTTCTTT; cdr3_aa: CAISVEGGTEAFF
j_call: TRBJ2-7; d_call: NA; v_call: TRBV10-3; clone_size: NA; cdr3_nt: TGTGCCATCAGTGCCGGGACGGGGACCTACGAGCAGTACTTC; cdr3_aa: CAISAGTGTYEQYF
j_call: TRBJ1-4; d_call: NA; v_call: TRBV14; clone_size: NA; cdr3_nt: TGTGCCAGCAGAGGTCAGCTAAATGAAAAACTGTTTTTT; cdr3_aa: CASRGQLNEKLFF
j_call: TRBJ2-2; d_call: NA; v_call: TRBV5-1; clone_size: NA; cdr3_nt: TGCGCCAGCAGTTATCGACAAAGGGTGGGGACCGGGGAGCTGTTTTTT; cdr3_aa: CASSYRQRVGTGELFF
j_call: TRBJ2-7; d_call: TRBD2; v_call: TRBV5-1; clone_size: NA; cdr3_nt: TGCGCCAGCAGCCCCTCTAGCGGGGGTTACGAGCAGTACTTC; cdr3_aa: CASSPSSGGYEQYF
j_call: TRBJ2-5; d_call: TRBD1; v_call: TRBV5-1; clone_size: NA; cdr3_nt: TGCGCCAGCAGCTTGGAGACCCCATGGGACAGGCAATCGGAGACCCAGTACTTC; cdr3_aa: CASSLETPWDRQSETQYF
j_call: TRBJ1-3; d_call: TRBD1; v_call: TRBV18; clone_size: few; cdr3_nt: TGTGCCAGCTCACCAGCCGGGACAGGGGCCTCTGGAAACACCATATATTTT; cdr3_aa: CASSPAGTGASGNTIYF
j_call: TRBJ2-2; d_call: TRBD1; v_call: TRBV18; clone_size: once; cdr3_nt: TGTGCCAGCTCGCGAGGACAGGGAACAACCGGGGAGCTGTTTTTT; cdr3_aa: CASSRGQGTTGELFF
j_call: TRBJ1-1; d_call: TRBD1; v_call: TRBV10-1; clone_size: NA; cdr3_nt: TGCGCCAGCAGTGATTCAGACAGGGCCGTCACTGAAGCTTTCTTT; cdr3_aa: CASSDSDRAVTEAFF
j_call: TRBJ2-2; d_call: TRBD2; v_call: TRBV7-8; clone_size: few; cdr3_nt: TGTGCCAGCAGCCGGACTAGCGGGGGGACGAACACCGGGGAGCTGTTTTTT; cdr3_aa: CASSRTSGGTNTGELFF
j_call: TRBJ2-2; d_call: NA; v_call: TRBV24-1; clone_size: NA; cdr3_nt: TGTGCCACCAGTGCCCAGTACACCGGGGAGCTGTTTTTT; cdr3_aa: CATSAQYTGELFF
j_call: TRBJ1-5; d_call: TRBD1; v_call: TRBV3-1/TRBV3-2; clone_size: once; cdr3_nt: TGTGCCAGCAGCCAAGGGCAGGGGGGCTATCAGCCCCAGCATTTT; cdr3_aa: CASSQGQGGYQPQHF
j_call: TRBJ1-3; d_call: NA; v_call: TRBV18; clone_size: NA; cdr3_nt: TGTGCCAGCTCACACACTATAAATTTGCCGCCGGGCTCTGGAAACACCATATATTTT; cdr3_aa: CASSHTINLPPGSGNTIYF
j_call: TRBJ1-2; d_call: NA; v_call: TRBV7-9; clone_size: NA; cdr3_nt: TGTGCCAGCAGCGAAGGGCAGGGTGCGGAACCCTATGGCTACACCTTC; cdr3_aa: CASSEGQGAEPYGYTF
j_call: TRBJ1-6; d_call: NA; v_call: TRBV7-9; clone_size: NA; cdr3_nt: TGTGCCAGCAGCGTCGACAGGTTCCACGGGTCACCCCTCCACTTT; cdr3_aa: CASSVDRFHGSPLHF
j_call: TRBJ1-6; d_call: NA; v_call: TRBV11-2; clone_size: NA; cdr3_nt: TGTGCCAGCAGCTTAGTTTGGATAGCTAATTCACCCCTCCACTTT; cdr3_aa: CASSLVWIANSPLHF
j_call: TRBJ1-2; d_call: NA; v_call: TRBV14; clone_size: NA; cdr3_nt: TGTGCCAGCAGTCTCAGGGCAGGGATCTATGGCTACACCTTC; cdr3_aa: CASSLRAGIYGYTF
j_call: TRBJ1-2; d_call: TRBD1; v_call: TRBV3-1/TRBV3-2; clone_size: NA; cdr3_nt: TGTGCCAGCAGCCAAGGGACAGGGTTTGGCTACACCTTC; cdr3_aa: CASSQGTGFGYTF
j_call: TRBJ1-4; d_call: NA; v_call: TRBV5-6; clone_size: NA; cdr3_nt: TGTGCCAGCAGCTCCGGGCTTAATGAAAAACTGTTTTTT; cdr3_aa: CASSSGLNEKLFF
j_call: TRBJ1-1; d_call: NA; v_call: TRBV10-3; clone_size: NA; cdr3_nt: TGTGCCATAAGACAGTTGAACACTGAAGCTTTCTTT; cdr3_aa: CAIRQLNTEAFF
j_call: TRBJ1-1; d_call: TRBD1; v_call: TRBV12-5; clone_size: once; cdr3_nt: TGTGCTAGTGCCCTCGGACAGGGGAGAACTGAAGCTTTCTTT; cdr3_aa: CASALGQGRTEAFF
j_call: TRBJ1-1; d_call: NA; v_call: TRBV5-1; clone_size: NA; cdr3_nt: TGCGCCAGCAGCTTGGCGGCGGATTCGACAGTGGAAGCTTTCTTT; cdr3_aa: CASSLAADSTVEAFF
j_call: TRBJ1-5; d_call: NA; v_call: TRBV19; clone_size: NA; cdr3_nt: TGTGCCAGTAGTACCTCTATTATTACTAGCAATCAGCCCCAGCATTTT; cdr3_aa: CASSTSIITSNQPQHF
j_call: TRBJ2-1; d_call: TRBD2; v_call: TRBV7-6; clone_size: NA; cdr3_nt: TGTGCCAGCAGCTTAGTGAGTAGCGGGGGGCCAGGTGAGCAGTTCTTC; cdr3_aa: CASSLVSSGGPGEQFF
j_call: TRBJ1-5; d_call: NA; v_call: TRBV28; clone_size: NA; cdr3_nt: TGTGCCAGCAGAGGGCCAAATCAGCCCCAGCATTTT; cdr3_aa: CASRGPNQPQHF
j_call: TRBJ2-1; d_call: NA; v_call: TRBV7-9; clone_size: NA; cdr3_nt: TGTGCCAGCAGCTTAGGGGCCTACAATGAGCAGTTCTTC; cdr3_aa: CASSLGAYNEQFF
j_call: TRBJ2-3; d_call: NA; v_call: TRBV6-6; clone_size: NA; cdr3_nt: TGTGCCAGCAGTTCCAGGGCCGCCTCAGATACGCAGTATTTT; cdr3_aa: CASSSRAASDTQYF
j_call: TRBJ1-2; d_call: NA; v_call: TRBV10-3; clone_size: NA; cdr3_nt: TGTGCCATCAGTGAGTCTCGACAGGAGATATATGGCTACACCTTC; cdr3_aa: CAISESRQEIYGYTF
j_call: TRBJ2-3; d_call: NA; v_call: TRBV5-1; clone_size: NA; cdr3_nt: TGCGCCAGCAACAGGGATGGATCAGATACGCAGTATTTT; cdr3_aa: CASNRDGSDTQYF
j_call: TRBJ1-1; d_call: NA; v_call: TRBV19; clone_size: NA; cdr3_nt: TGTGCCAGTAGTTTCCGGGGTAACACTGAAGCTTTCTTT; cdr3_aa: CASSFRGNTEAFF
j_call: TRBJ1-1; d_call: NA; v_call: TRBV19; clone_size: NA; cdr3_nt: TGTGCCAGTAGTCTTCTGGAGGGGGAGACTGAAGCTTTCTTT; cdr3_aa: CASSLLEGETEAFF
j_call: TRBJ2-7; d_call: TRBD1; v_call: TRBV4-1; clone_size: NA; cdr3_nt: TGCGCCAGCAGCCAGGACAGGGCTGGGTACGAGCAGTACTTC; cdr3_aa: CASSQDRAGYEQYF